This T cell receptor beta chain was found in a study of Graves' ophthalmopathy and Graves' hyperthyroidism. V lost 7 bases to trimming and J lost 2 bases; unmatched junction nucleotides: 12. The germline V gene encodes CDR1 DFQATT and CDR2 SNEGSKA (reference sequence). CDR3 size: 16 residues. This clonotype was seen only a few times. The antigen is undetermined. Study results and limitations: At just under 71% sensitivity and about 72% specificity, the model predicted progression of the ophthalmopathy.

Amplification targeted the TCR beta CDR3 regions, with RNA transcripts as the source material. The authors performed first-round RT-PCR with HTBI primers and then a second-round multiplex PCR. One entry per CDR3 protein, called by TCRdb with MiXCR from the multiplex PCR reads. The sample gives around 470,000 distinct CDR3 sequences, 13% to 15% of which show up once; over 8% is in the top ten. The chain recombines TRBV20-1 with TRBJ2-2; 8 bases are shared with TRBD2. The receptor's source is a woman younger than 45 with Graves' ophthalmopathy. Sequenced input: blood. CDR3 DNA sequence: TGCAGTGGTAGGGATTTGGCGGGAGGAAACACCGGGGAGCTGTTTTTT. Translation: CSGRDLAGGNTGELFF.